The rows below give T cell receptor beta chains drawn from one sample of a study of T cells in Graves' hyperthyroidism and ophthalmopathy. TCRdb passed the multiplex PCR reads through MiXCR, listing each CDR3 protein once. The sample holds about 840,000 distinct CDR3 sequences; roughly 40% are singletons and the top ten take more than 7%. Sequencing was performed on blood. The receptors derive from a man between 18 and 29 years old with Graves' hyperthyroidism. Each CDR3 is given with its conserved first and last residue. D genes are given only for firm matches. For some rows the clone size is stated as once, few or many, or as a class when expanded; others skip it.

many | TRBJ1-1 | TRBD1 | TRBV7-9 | TGTGCCAGCAGCCCGGGACAGAGGGTGGCTTTCTTT | CASSPGQRVAFF
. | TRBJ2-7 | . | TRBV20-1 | TGCAGTGCTAGAGATTGGCGGGGAAACACCTACGAGCAGTACTTC | CSARDWRGNTYEQYF
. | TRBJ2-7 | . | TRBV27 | TGTGCCAGCGGAAGGGTCTCCTACGAGCAGTACTTC | CASGRVSYEQYF
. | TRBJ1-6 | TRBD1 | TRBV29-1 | TGCAGCGTGAGGACAGGGCTAGGGGATTCACCCCTCCACTTT | CSVRTGLGDSPLHF
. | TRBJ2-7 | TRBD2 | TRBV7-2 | TGTGCCAGCAGCTCTCGGGAGGCCGGGGCTAATCGGCAGTACTTC | CASSSREAGANRQYF
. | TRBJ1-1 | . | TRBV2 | TGTGCCAGCAGGGCCGGACTAGCGGGTAAGGCTGAAGCTTTCTTT | CASRAGLAGKAEAFF
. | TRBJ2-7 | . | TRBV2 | TGTGCCAGCAGCCAAGAGGGCCCACAGGGCTCCTACGAGCAGTACTTC | CASSQEGPQGSYEQYF
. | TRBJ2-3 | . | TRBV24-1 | TGTGCCACCAGTGATTCCCGGACGGGCCCGGAAGATACGCAGTATTTT | CATSDSRTGPEDTQYF
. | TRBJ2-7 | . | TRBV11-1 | TGTGCCAGCAGCTTACGACGGCTCTCCTACGAGCAGTACTTC | CASSLRRLSYEQYF
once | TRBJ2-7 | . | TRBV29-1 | TGCAGCGTTGCCCCCGGGGCCCTTGTCGACAATGAGCAGTACTTC | CSVAPGALVDNEQYF
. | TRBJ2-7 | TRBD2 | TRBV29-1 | TGCAGCATTGAAGATACACTAGCGGGAGATTACGAGCAGTACTTC | CSIEDTLAGDYEQYF
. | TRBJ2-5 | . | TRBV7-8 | TGTGCCAGCAGCTCATCAATAGGGGGTTTTGAGACCCAGTACTTC | CASSSSIGGFETQYF
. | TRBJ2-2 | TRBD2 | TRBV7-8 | TGTGCCAGCAGTTACGGGACTAGCGGTGTCACCGGGGAGCTGTTTTTT | CASSYGTSGVTGELFF
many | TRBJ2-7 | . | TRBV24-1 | TGTGCCACTCGCGGACGGGTTAGCGACGAGCAGTACTTC | CATRGRVSDEQYF
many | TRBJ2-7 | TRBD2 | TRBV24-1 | TGTGCCACCAGTGAGTCGGGACTAGCGGGAAGGCAGTACTTC | CATSESGLAGRQYF
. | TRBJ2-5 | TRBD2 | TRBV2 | TGTGCCAGCAGTCTCGGACTAGCGGGGATGGGAGAGACCCAGTACTTC | CASSLGLAGMGETQYF
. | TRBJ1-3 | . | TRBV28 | TGTGCCAGCAGTTTAAAGAGAGTTGGAAACACCATATATTTT | CASSLKRVGNTIYF
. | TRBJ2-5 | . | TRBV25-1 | TGTGCCTGCAGTGCTACAGGTGCGGAGCTGGGAGAGACCCAGTACTTC | CACSATGAELGETQYF
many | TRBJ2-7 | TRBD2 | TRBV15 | TGTGCCACCAGCAGAGATCGGGGAGGGAGTGACGAGCAGTACTTC | CATSRDRGGSDEQYF
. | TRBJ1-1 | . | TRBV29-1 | TGCAGCGTCTCACGGACCACTGAAGCTTTCTTT | CSVSRTTEAFF
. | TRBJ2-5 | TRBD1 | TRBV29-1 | TGCAGCGTTGGGGTGACAGGGTATGGAGAGACCCAGTACTTC | CSVGVTGYGETQYF
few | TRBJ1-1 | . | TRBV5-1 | TGCGCCAGCAGCTTGGACGGTCTGGGGGACGACACTGAAGCTTTCTTT | CASSLDGLGDDTEAFF
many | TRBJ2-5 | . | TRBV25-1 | TGTGCCAGCAGTGAATTAACGGGACAAGAGACCCAGTACTTC | CASSELTGQETQYF
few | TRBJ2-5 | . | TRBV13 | TGTGCCAGCAGCTTGTTTCGGTCAAGGCAGGAGACCCAGTACTTC | CASSLFRSRQETQYF
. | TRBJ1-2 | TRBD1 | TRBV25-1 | TGTGCCAGCAGTGCTCCACAGGGGGCGCTTTTCTATGGCTACACCTTC | CASSAPQGALFYGYTF
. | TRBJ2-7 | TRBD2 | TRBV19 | TGTGCCAGTAGTATAGTAGTAGCGGGAGGTACGTACGAGCAGTACTTC | CASSIVVAGGTYEQYF
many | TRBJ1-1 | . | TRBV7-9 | TGTGCCAGCAGCCCCAGCCTGGCCGAAGGGAACACTGAAGCTTTCTTT | CASSPSLAEGNTEAFF
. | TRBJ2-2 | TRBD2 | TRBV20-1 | TGCAGTGCTCTCTCGGGCGGGAGCGCCGCCGGGGAGCTGTTTTTT | CSALSGGSAAGELFF
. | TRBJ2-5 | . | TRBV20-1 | TGCAGTGCTAGGGGAGGTTTAGCTGTTCCAGAGACCCAGTACTTC | CSARGGLAVPETQYF
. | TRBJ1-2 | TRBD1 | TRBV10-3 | TGTGCCATCAGTGAGTCGTCATCTACCGGGGACAGAACTAACTATGGCTACACCTTC | CAISESSSTGDRTNYGYTF
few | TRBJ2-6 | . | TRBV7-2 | TGTGCCAGCAGTTACAGGGGGGGCAACGTCCTGACTTTC | CASSYRGGNVLTF
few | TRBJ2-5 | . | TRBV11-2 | TGTGCCAGCAGCTTAGGGCCCGTCAGAGGGGAGACCCAGTACTTC | CASSLGPVRGETQYF
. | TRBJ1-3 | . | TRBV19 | TGTGCCAGTGGGACCACCGGAAACACCATATATTTT | CASGTTGNTIYF
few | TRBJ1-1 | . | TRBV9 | TGTGCCAGCAGCCATCAGGGGAGGGGCACTGACGGGAACACTGAAGCTTTCTTT | CASSHQGRGTDGNTEAFF
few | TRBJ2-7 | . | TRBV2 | TGTGCCAGCATTACAGGGAGGGACGAGCAGTATTTC | CASITGRDEQYF
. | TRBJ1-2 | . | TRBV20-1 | TGCAGTGAGGGGGGATACTATGGCTACACCTTC | CSEGGYYGYTF
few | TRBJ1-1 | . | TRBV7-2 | TGCGCCAGCAGCCAAGATGCGGCCGGGAGGAACACTGAAGCTTTCTTT | CASSQDAAGRNTEAFF
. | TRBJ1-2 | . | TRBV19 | TGTGCCAGTAGTATAGTTGCAACGGTATCTAACTATGGCTACACCTTC | CASSIVATVSNYGYTF
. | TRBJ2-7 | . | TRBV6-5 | TGTGCCAGTGTGCGGCAGGACACCTACGAGCAGTACTTC | CASVRQDTYEQYF
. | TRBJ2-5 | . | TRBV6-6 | TGTGCCAGCAGTTACGGGGTTGGGGAGACCCAGTACTTC | CASSYGVGETQYF
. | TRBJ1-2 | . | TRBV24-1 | TGTGCCACCCGGTCCACAGCTTCTTCCGGCTACACCTTC | CATRSTASSGYTF
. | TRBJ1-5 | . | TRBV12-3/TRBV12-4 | TGTGCCAGCAGTGCAAGAGAGACAGGCAATCAGCCCCAGCATTTT | CASSARETGNQPQHF
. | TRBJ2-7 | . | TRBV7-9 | TGTGCCAGCAGCCGAATCAACTACGAGCAGTACTTC | CASSRINYEQYF
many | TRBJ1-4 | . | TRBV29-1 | TGCAGCGCCTTTGGGGGGCTTGGAGAAAAACTGTTTTTT | CSAFGGLGEKLFF
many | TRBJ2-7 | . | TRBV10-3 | TGTGCCATCAGTGAGGGAGGCCCCTACGAGCAGTACTTC | CAISEGGPYEQYF
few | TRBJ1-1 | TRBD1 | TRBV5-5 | TGTGCCAGCAGCTTGGCGCTGGGACAGGTGAACACTGAAGCTTTCTTT | CASSLALGQVNTEAFF